This T cell receptor (beta chain) was recorded in a study of somatic mutations in T cells in chronic GVHD (dated by TCRdb to the early 2020s). As for this clone: Its antigen target is currently unknown. Within one base of it there is no much larger clone, and no base qualities were kept.

The junction shows trimming of 5 bases on V and 3 bases on J, and the gene matches do not reach 6 bases of it. Via the germline V gene, CDR1 is SGHNT and CDR2 YENEEA. From the cysteine through the phenylalanine, the CDR3 covers 15 amino acids. The sequence is cut down to CDR3 DNA, 45 bases in frame from base 1. Sorting staining used anti-CD3, anti-CD4, anti-CD8 and a Vbeta20 antibody from the IOTest Beta Mark kit on a FACSAria III, with purity above 98%. Peripheral blood was drawn into sodium heparin tubes, and mononuclear cells were separated by Ficoll-Paque PLUS density gradient centrifugation. CD4+ Vbeta20+, CD4+ Vbeta20-, and CD8+ T cell fractions were FACS-sorted before TCRbeta deep sequencing. Genomic DNA was isolated and then used for TCRbeta deep sequencing. The immunoSEQ assay, provided as a commercial service, was used for both TCRbeta CDR3 sequencing and the initial data processing. The source study handled its data this way. Reads were demultiplexed, adapter and primer sequences removed, similar clones merged by frequency-ratio clustering, and V, D, J genes annotated with IMGT. Held by TCRdb, this immuneACCESS table contains in-frame sequences only and omits some clones. Under half of the omission traces to an unresolved V gene where checked; the cause of the rest is unknown. V and J calls plus clone size are reproduced from that table; the DNA served to infer D and trimming. The sample table records 13,000 or so clones; roughly 75% of these occur just once. The ten largest account for about 34% of the sample.

Sequencing was performed on Vbeta20-negative CD4+ T cells from blood. In light of the paper, this sample's cell subset or site label describes: CD4+ T cells sorted as TCR Vbeta20 negative by flow cytometry. The chain links TRBV11-3 with TRBJ2-2, with TRBD1 identical over 7 junction bases. The receptor was derived from a male patient aged 50 to 59 with chronic graft-versus-host disease. Following transplantation, T cells from the graft donor may be among those present. The bases are TGTGCCAGCAGCCCTGGACAGGAGGACACCGGGGAGCTGTTTTTT. Translated, it reads CASSPGQEDTGELFF.